This entry concerns a single T cell receptor beta chain. Its ends do not fully match the called genes, so a read error is possible. CDR3 length: 15 amino acids. Germline CDR1 MDHEN, CDR2 SYDVKM. This record belongs to a study of T cells after yellow fever vaccination. A single record per CDR3 protein comes from TCRdb applying MiXCR to the 5' RACE reads. The sample holds approximately 300,000 distinct CDR3 sequences, 6.8% seen once. The chain links TRBV28 to TRBJ2-1; possible D gene TRBD2, 6 bases. This sequence was found in a man between 18 and 35 years old who received the YFV17D yellow fever vaccine. The sample here was PBMCs, taken roughly 45 days after the first yellow fever vaccination. The CDR3 coding sequence is TGTGCCAGCTCCCCTGGGGAGGCCCCCTGGGATGAGCTGTTCTTC. Amino acids: CASSPGEAPWDELFF.